The 27 T cell receptor beta chains listed next were all sequenced from one sample in a study of vaccination and CD4 T cells after COVID-19. Sequence data for DNA of cultured CD4+ T cells were generated by the Oncomine TCR Beta short-read assay. Via MiXCR, TCRdb re-called the PCR reads, giving one row per CDR3 protein. The data contain more than 3,500 distinct CDR3 sequences, around 40% of them singletons. These receptors have no known antigen. Treatment specified: roughly 10-day PBMC culture with coronavirus spike peptide pools or control peptides (ViraFEST assay). Sequencing input: CD4+ T cells from blood, cultured in vitro. These receptors were taken from a human donor who had recovered from COVID-19.

CDR3 sequence reads: CASSIDREGEQYF. The CDR3 DNA sequence: TGTGCCAGCAGCATCGACAGGGAAGGAGAGCAGTACTTC. The chain employs TRBV7-2 and TRBJ2-7; 7 nucleotides agree with TRBD1. Germline CDR1 is SGHTA and CDR2 is FQGNSA. The CDR3 totals 13 residues. With 5 bases clipped from V and 7 bases from J, the junction kept 8 bases outside the gene matches.

This clonotype qualifies as large. V is TRBV7-2 and J is TRBJ1-2, with 7 positions matching TRBD1. V shed 3 bases and J 6 bases; nucleotides not matched to a gene: 4. Germline lookup yields CDR1 SGHTA and CDR2 FQGNSA. This CDR3 contains 13 residues. CDR3 DNA: TGTGCCAGCAGCTTCGGCAGGGGGGATGGCTACACCTTC. It specifies CASSFGRGDGYTF. Drawing the rest from reference TRBV7-2 and TRBJ1-2, the complete variable domain is GAGVSQSPSNKVTEKGKDVELRCDPISGHTALYWYRQSLGQGLEFLIYFQGNSAPDKSGLPSDRFSAERTGGSVSTLTIQRTQQEDSAVYLCASSFGRGDGYTFGSGTRLTVV.

This clonotype has only a few counts. The rearrangement joins TRBV19 to TRBJ1-2; 7 nucleotides match TRBD1. Germline assignment: CDR1 LNHDA and CDR2 SQIVND (reference sequence). The CDR3 is 15 amino acids. V shed 5 bases, J shed 4 bases, and the junction held 10 bases outside the gene matches. The CDR3 coding sequence is TGTGCCAGTAGTCGGGACAGAAGGGGTCTCTATGGCTACACCTTC. Translation: CASSRDRRGLYGYTF. The full variable domain, completed using reference TRBV19 and TRBJ1-2, is DGGITQSPKYLFRKEGQNVTLSCEQNLNHDAMYWYRQDPGQGLRLIYYSQIVNDFQKGDIAEGYSVSREKKESFPLTVTSAQKNPTAFYLCASSRDRRGLYGYTFGSGTRLTVV.

The rearrangement uses TRBV11-3 and TRBJ2-1; TRBD1 might be the D (5 bases). In germline, CDR1 is SGHNT, CDR2 YENEEA. This CDR3 contains 14 residues. V gave up 5 bases and J gave up 0 bases, with 8 bases separating them. CDR3 loop: CASSQDNSYNEQFF. The CDR3 DNA reads TGTGCCAGCAGCCAGGACAACTCCTACAATGAGCAGTTCTTC.

This clonotype has only a few counts. The gene calls are TRBV24-1 and TRBJ2-2; 10 bases are a match to TRBD2. V lost 4 bases, J lost 1 base, and 2 bases stayed unmatched. The CDR3 has 16 residues. Germline lookup yields CDR1 KGHDR and CDR2 SFDVKD. The CDR3 here is CATSDPSGGNTGELFF. CDR3 bases: TGTGCCACCAGTGACCCTAGCGGGGGGAACACCGGGGAGCTGTTTTTT.

The J gene is TRBJ2-7, the V gene TRBV19; the D is unclear. CDR3 length: 13 amino acids. Germline V lookup: CDR1 LNHDA, CDR2 SQIVND (reference sequence). The V and J ends lost 4 bases and 7 bases respectively, with 14 bases between them. DNA for the CDR3: TGTGCCAGTAGTAAAGGAACTCAGAGGGAGCAGTACTTC. This gives the protein CASSKGTQREQYF. The full variable domain, its missing parts supplied by reference TRBV19 and TRBJ2-7, is DGGITQSPKYLFRKEGQNVTLSCEQNLNHDAMYWYRQDPGQGLRLIYYSQIVNDFQKGDIAEGYSVSREKKESFPLTVTSAQKNPTAFYLCASSKGTQREQYFGPGTRLTVT.

V is TRBV20-1 and J is TRBJ2-1; 12 nucleotides line up with TRBD2. The trim removed 3 bases at V and 5 bases at J, leaving 2 bases unmatched. Germline loops: CDR1 DFQATT, CDR2 SNEGSKA (reference sequence). This CDR3 has 14 residues. CDR3 residues: CSARTSGRHNEQFF. The DNA of the CDR3 is TGCAGTGCTAGGACTAGCGGGAGACACAATGAGCAGTTCTTC.

As to this clonotype: The junction and the germline gene differ at one end; a read error may be behind it. This chain joins TRBV19 and TRBJ1-2, with TRBD1 matching 7 bases. Per the germline V gene, CDR1 is LNHDA and CDR2 is SQIVND (reference sequence). This CDR3 has 14 amino acids. CDR3 loop: CASSRLRDSYAYTF. Here the CDR3 DNA reads TGTGCCAGTAGTAGACTCCGGGACAGCTATGCCTACACCTTC.

Here the CDR3 reads CASSLRTGGDYGYTF. For the CDR3, the DNA is TGTGCCAGCAGTCTACGGACAGGGGGTGATTATGGCTACACCTTC. The V and J genes are TRBV12-3 or TRBV12-4 and TRBJ1-2; 10 bases agree with TRBD1. V dropped 5 bases and J dropped 5; count of bases not matched to a gene: 8. This CDR3 comprises 15 residues.

This clonotype occurred a few times. The chain uses TRBV15 and TRBJ2-5; unclear D gene. The CDR3 is 14 residues long. Germline CDR1 and CDR2: LNHNV and YYDKDF (reference sequence). Trimming shortened V by 0 bases and J by 3 bases, and 8 bases separated the two germline ends. The CDR3 nucleotides are TGTGCCACCAGCAGAGATCGTGGGGAAGAGACCCAGTACTTC. Protein product: CATSRDRGEETQYF.

The V gene is TRBV12-3 or TRBV12-4, the J gene TRBJ1-3; D is unresolved. The CDR3 loop spans 15 amino acids. V shed 7 bases and J shed 0 bases, with 13 bases lying between them. CDR3 loop: CASNPRSGSGNTIYF. As DNA, the CDR3 is TGTGCCAGCAATCCACGGTCGGGCTCTGGAAACACCATATATTTT.

The gene calls are TRBV7-2 and TRBJ1-3; 8 bases are shared with TRBD1. This CDR3 contains 15 residues. Trimming at V came to 2 bases and at J to 3 bases, leaving 3 bases not matched to a gene. Germline values: CDR1 SGHTA, CDR2 FQGNSA. The CDR3 nucleotides are TGTGCCAGCAGCTTACAGGGGGCGCTTGGAAACACCATATATTTT. Its protein product is CASSLQGALGNTIYF.

This chain connects TRBV20-1 to TRBJ2-3; TRBD1 might be the D (5 bases). From germline, CDR1 is DFQATT and CDR2 SNEGSKA (reference sequence). V was trimmed by 6 bases and J by 5 bases, leaving 15 bases between them. The CDR3 spans 13 residues. The CDR3 DNA is TGCAGTGCCGCAAGAATGGGGCAAGATACGCAGTATTTT. Protein sequence: CSAARMGQDTQYF.

The table lists this clonotype with a few counts. This chain links TRBV27 with TRBJ1-5; 11 bases are a match to TRBD1. After removal of 7 bases from V and 4 bases from J, the junction contained 15 bases not matched to a gene. The CDR3 spans 18 residues. The germline gives CDR1 MNHEY, CDR2 SMNVEV (reference sequence). The CDR3 protein is CASTLPGQGASVNQPQHF. DNA of the CDR3: TGTGCCAGCACCCTCCCAGGACAGGGGGCGTCGGTGAATCAGCCCCAGCATTTT.

A word on this clonotype: One junction end does not reproduce the germline sequence, and a read error may be involved. V gene TRBV6-2 or TRBV6-3 combines with J gene TRBJ1-2; 7 nucleotides agree with TRBD1. CDR3 length equals 14 residues. Germline-derived CDR1 and CDR2 are MNHEY and SVGEGT. CDR3 region: CASTYRQGGYGYTF. The CDR3 DNA follows: TGTGCCAGCACTTACCGGCAGGGGGGCTATGGCTACACCTTC.

V gene TRBV20-1 combines with J gene TRBJ1-2; the match to TRBD1 covers 7 bases. This CDR3 is 15 amino acids long. The germline CDR1 and CDR2 sequences are DFQATT and SNEGSKA (reference sequence). V was pared by 0 bases and J by 4 bases, with 8 bases of the junction left unmatched. The CDR3 sequence is CSARDSQGEPYGYTF. DNA for the CDR3: TGCAGTGCTAGAGATTCGCAGGGGGAGCCCTATGGCTACACCTTC.

J is TRBJ1-2 and V is TRBV11-3; a weak D match, TRBD1 (6 bases). Between the trimmed V and J ends, which lost 2 bases and 6 bases, there was a span of 19 bases. The CDR3 extends over 16 amino acids. CDR1 is SGHNT, CDR2 YENEEA, per germline. CDR3 sequence reads: CASSLFGDRYPDGYTF. CDR3 coding DNA: TGTGCCAGCAGCTTATTCGGTGACAGGTATCCAGATGGCTACACCTTC.

A few counts support this clonotype. V gene TRBV5-1 combines with J gene TRBJ2-2; TRBD1 matches at 7 bases. This CDR3 is 15 amino acids long. V shed 1 base and J 6 bases; nucleotides not matched to a gene: 6. Germline CDR1 reads SGHRS; CDR2 reads YFSETQ. CDR3 coding DNA: TGCGCCAGCAGCTTGTTAACAGGGGAAGCCGGGGAGCTGTTTTTT. It specifies CASSLLTGEAGELFF.

The CDR3 region is CASSLVAASETQYF. CDR3 DNA sequence: TGTGCCAGCAGCTTAGTCGCGGCATCAGAGACCCAGTACTTC. This chain links TRBV7-2 with TRBJ2-5; no definite D call. The CDR3 is made up of 14 amino acids. V gave up 1 base and J gave up 4 bases, with 10 bases separating them. Germline CDR1 is SGHTA and CDR2 is FQGNSA.

This clonotype came up a few times. The V and J genes are TRBV15 and TRBJ1-2, with D unresolved. V was trimmed by 1 base and J by 1 base, leaving 4 bases between them. This CDR3 is 13 amino acids long. Per the germline V gene, CDR1 is LNHNV and CDR2 is YYDKDF (reference sequence). DNA for the CDR3: TGTGCCACCAGCAGAGCGCTTAACTATGGCTACACCTTC. It is translated as CATSRALNYGYTF.

The chain joins TRBV20-1 to TRBJ2-7; D possibly corresponds to TRBD1 (6 bases). The CDR3 is 14 amino acids. Germline lookup yields CDR1 DFQATT and CDR2 SNEGSKA (reference sequence). V gave up 6 bases and J gave up 3 bases, with 18 bases separating them. The CDR3 region is CSAPVSQGHYEQYF. CDR3 nucleotide sequence: TGCAGTGCCCCCGTATCCCAGGGACACTACGAGCAGTACTTC.

V is TRBV4-2 and J is TRBJ2-5; D is unresolved. V was shortened by 0 bases and J by 3 bases, with 11 bases between the two germline ends. This CDR3 region has 15 residues. The germline V gene has CDR1 LGHNA and CDR2 YNFKEQ. The CDR3 nucleotides are TGTGCCAGCAGCCAAGATCTTTCAACAGAAGAGACCCAGTACTTC. Its protein product is CASSQDLSTEETQYF.

The chain combines TRBV12-3 or TRBV12-4 with TRBJ2-4, with 7 bases lining up with TRBD1. V was clipped by 3 bases and J by 0 bases; unmatched bases: 5. The CDR3 loop spans 16 amino acids. CDR3 nucleotide sequence: TGTGCCAGCAGTTTTAGGGGGCCTCTAGCCAAAAACATTCAGTACTTC. It codes for CASSFRGPLAKNIQYF.

The chain uses TRBV19 and TRBJ2-7; 12 bases map to TRBD1. After removal of 1 base from V and 6 bases from J, the junction contained 4 bases not matched to a gene. Germline assignment: CDR1 LNHDA and CDR2 SQIVND (reference sequence). CDR3 length: 15 residues. CDR3 residues: CASSIVGTGGSEQYF. For the CDR3, the DNA is TGTGCCAGTAGTATAGTAGGGACAGGGGGCTCCGAGCAGTACTTC.

The chain joins TRBV7-3 to TRBJ1-2, with TRBD1 matching 7 bases. The CDR3 has 13 residues. V shed 4 bases, J shed 3 bases, and the junction held 2 bases outside the gene matches. Germline CDR1 and CDR2: SGHTA and FQGTGA. The CDR3 region has the DNA TGTGCCAGCAGCTCAGGACAGGACTATGGCTACACCTTC. It encodes CASSSGQDYGYTF.

J is TRBJ2-5 and V is TRBV5-5; 7 bases line up with TRBD1. Losses at the gene ends were 4 bases for V and 1 base for J; bases not matched to a gene: 4. The CDR3 has 14 residues. Looked up from germline, CDR1 is SGHKS and CDR2 is YYEKEE (reference sequence). The CDR3 spells CASSLRTGQETQYF. CDR3 nucleotides: TGTGCCAGCAGCCTCCGGACAGGCCAAGAGACCCAGTACTTC.

This chain connects TRBV29-1 to TRBJ2-3; no clear D gene. V dropped 7 bases and J dropped 3 bases, with 5 bases sitting between them. Germline V lookup: CDR1 SQVTM, CDR2 ANQGSEA. The CDR3 has 10 residues. CDR3 sequence: CSAQTDTQYF. The CDR3 DNA sequence: TGCAGCGCCCAAACAGATACGCAGTATTTT.